These 28 T cell receptor beta chains were all obtained from the same sample, sequenced in a study of blood T cell repertoires in COVID-19. Here immunoSEQ multiplex PCR was the method, and the copy in TCRdb shows in-frame clones only, minus some. The sample shows fewer than 250,000 clones, roughly 81% of them seen only once. The sequencing input was peripheral blood. These receptors were obtained from a woman aged 45-65 years with active or convalescent COVID-19.

The rearrangement links TRBV28 to TRBJ1-5; a possible D gene is TRBD1 (5 bases). Trimming pared 2 bases from V and 0 bases from J, leaving 14 bases between. The CDR3 is 17 residues long. The V gene's germline CDR1 is MDHEN and CDR2 SYDVKM. CDR3 amino acids: CASSLTQRGGSNQPQHF. The CDR3 bases are TGTGCCAGCAGTTTAACCCAAAGGGGCGGTAGCAATCAGCCCCAGCATTTT. The full variable domain, rest sourced from reference TRBV28 and TRBJ1-5, is DVKVTQSSRYLVKRTGEKVFLECVQDMDHENMFWYRQDPGLGLRLIYFSYDVKMKEKGDIPEGYSVSREKKERFSLILESASTNQTSMYLCASSLTQRGGSNQPQHFGDGTRLSIL.

Points on this clone: Other DNA variants within this sample encode the same CDR3. The rearrangement uses TRBV19 and TRBJ2-3, with D tentatively TRBD1 (6 bases). V lost 4 bases and J 1 base, leaving 6 bases between the germline ends. Germline V gives CDR1 LNHDA, CDR2 SQIVND (reference sequence). This CDR3 is 13 amino acids long. In DNA, the CDR3 is TGTGCCAGTAGTAACAGGGGCACAGATACGCAGTATTTT. It yields the protein CASSNRGTDTQYF.

V is TRBV5-4 and J is TRBJ1-3; TRBD1 might be the D (6 bases). Germline assignment: CDR1 SGHNT and CDR2 YYREEE (reference sequence). V was clipped by 3 bases and J by 2 bases, with 9 bases between them. The CDR3 runs 14 residues. CDR3 region: CASSSGQTGNTIYF. For the CDR3, the DNA is TGTGCCAGCAGCTCCGGACAGACTGGAAACACCATATATTTT.

This clone has a handful of counts. The rearrangement joins TRBV29-1 to TRBJ1-2; maybe TRBD1 (6 bases). The V end was cut by 7 bases, the J end by 5 bases, with 17 bases between. Germline CDR1 and CDR2: SQVTM and ANQGSEA. The CDR3 contains 13 residues. CDR3 protein: CSALGGGDYGYTF. In nucleotides, the CDR3 is TGCAGCGCCCTAGGGGGGGGAGATTATGGCTACACCTTC.

V is TRBV12-3 or TRBV12-4 and J is TRBJ1-3; D not certain. The V gene lost 3 bases and the J gene lost 0 bases, with 3 bases spanning the gap. This CDR3 comprises 13 residues. In nucleotides, the CDR3 is TGTGCCAGCAGTTTCTCCTCTGGAAACACCATATATTTT. This sequence encodes CASSFSSGNTIYF.

The rearrangement joins TRBV6-5 to TRBJ1-1; TRBD1 might be the D (5 bases). The CDR3 has 14 residues. Germline CDR1 reads MNHEY; CDR2 reads SVGAGI. V was clipped by 7 bases and J by 1 base, with 13 bases between them. The CDR3 loop reads CASNQGAPNTEAFF. The CDR3 coding sequence is TGTGCCAGCAACCAAGGGGCTCCGAACACTGAAGCTTTCTTT.

The chain is built from TRBV6-5 and TRBJ1-4, with 9 bases matching TRBD1. J was trimmed by 7 bases and V by 9 bases; bases with no gene match: 9. The CDR3 contains 14 residues. Germline V gene lookup returns CDR1 MNHEY and CDR2 SVGAGI. CDR3 residues: CASKQGALSEKLFF. CDR3 coding DNA: TGTGCCAGTAAACAGGGGGCTCTTAGTGAAAAACTGTTTTTT.

The CDR3 DNA reads as TGCGCCAGCAGCTTGGCATACAGGGGCGCTTCTAACTATGGCTACACCTTC. Residues: CASSLAYRGASNYGYTF. The rearrangement uses TRBV5-1 and TRBJ1-2; 7 bases fit TRBD1. Germline CDR1 is SGHRS and CDR2 is YFSETQ. The CDR3 has 17 residues. V trimming: 0 bases; J trimming: 0 bases; junction bases outside the gene matches: 8. Variable domain in full (rest from reference TRBV5-1 and TRBJ1-2): KAGVTQTPRYLIKTRGQQVTLSCSPISGHRSVSWYQQTPGQGLQFLFEYFSETQRNKGNFPGRFSGRQFSNSRSEMNVSTLELGDSALYLCASSLAYRGASNYGYTFGSGTRLTVV.

This clone is a singleton in its sample. The V and J genes are TRBV29-1 and TRBJ1-5; 7 nucleotides align to TRBD1. The CDR3 is 15 amino acids. The germline gives CDR1 SQVTM, CDR2 ANQGSEA. J was trimmed by 4 bases and V by 6 bases; bases with no gene match: 12. The CDR3 loop reads CSVRDSIWGNQPQHF. The CDR3 DNA sequence: TGCAGCGTCCGGGACAGCATATGGGGAAATCAGCCCCAGCATTTT.

The V call is TRBV4-2, the J call TRBJ2-1, with 7 bases fitting TRBD2. CDR1 is LGHNA and CDR2 is YNFKEQ in the germline V gene. The V segment lost 4 bases and the J segment 2 bases; nucleotides outside the gene matches: 11. The CDR3 length is 17 residues. CDR3 bases: TGTGCCAGCAGCCGTTCTGATACTAGCGCAACCTACAATGAGCAGTTCTTC. Its protein product is CASSRSDTSATYNEQFF.

The V call is TRBV28, the J call TRBJ2-7; 10 bases are shared with TRBD1. This CDR3 has 15 residues. Trimming at V came to 6 bases and at J to 0 bases, leaving 5 bases not matched to a gene. Germline V lookup: CDR1 MDHEN, CDR2 SYDVKM. For the CDR3, the DNA is TGTGCCAGCAGCCGGACAGGGGGTATCTCCTACGAGCAGTACGTC. Its translation: CASSRTGGISYEQYV.

The V and J genes are TRBV5-4 and TRBJ1-6; 8 bases match TRBD1. The CDR3 is 15 amino acids. Germline V gene data show CDR1 as SGHNT and CDR2 as YYREEE (reference sequence). J lost 7 bases, V lost 6 bases, and 9 bases had no gene match. CDR3 nucleotide sequence: TGTGCCAGCAACCTCGACAGGGGCGCGAATTCACCCCTCCACTTT. It codes for CASNLDRGANSPLHF.

The chain joins TRBV6-5 to TRBJ1-2; D uncertain. The V gene's germline CDR1 is MNHEY and CDR2 SVGAGI. This CDR3 has 14 residues. V was trimmed by 6 bases and J by 3 bases, leaving 14 bases between them. CDR3: CASSPGGFDYGYTF. The CDR3 DNA sequence: TGTGCCAGCAGCCCAGGAGGATTTGACTATGGCTACACCTTC.

CDR3 sequence reads: CASSLRPGGYIDQYV. The DNA for the CDR3 is TGTGCCAGCAGCTTACGCCCCGGGGGGTACATCGACCAGTACGTC. The chain joins TRBV11-2 to TRBJ2-7; TRBD2 matches 7 bases. The CDR3 has 15 residues. J lost 10 bases, V lost 2 bases, and 14 bases had no gene match. CDR1 and CDR2 from the germline V gene are SGHAT and FQNNGV.

In its sample, this clone was seen many times. The chain uses TRBV18 and TRBJ1-2; 9 nucleotides agree with TRBD1. V dropped 2 bases and J dropped 4; count of bases not matched to a gene: 5. The length of the CDR3 is 15 residues. Germline V gene data show CDR1 as KGHSH and CDR2 as LQKENI. CDR3 protein: CASSPGTGMAYGYTF. The CDR3 nucleotides read TGTGCCAGCTCACCAGGGACAGGGATGGCCTATGGCTACACCTTC.

J is TRBJ1-6 and V is TRBV19; weak D call: TRBD1 (6 bases). The germline V and J ends were trimmed by 9 bases and 5 bases, with 14 bases remaining between them. This CDR3 region has 14 residues. From germline, CDR1 is LNHDA and CDR2 SQIVND (reference sequence). The CDR3 sequence is CASSTGVNNSPLHF. CDR3 sequence (DNA): TGTGCCAGCTCGACAGGTGTAAATAATTCACCCCTCCACTTT.

This chain uses TRBV28 with TRBJ2-7; D is possibly TRBD1 (6 bases). V lost 3 bases and J lost 3, with 12 bases in between. The germline V gene encodes CDR1 MDHEN and CDR2 SYDVKM. The CDR3 runs to 14 residues. CDR3 in amino acids: CASSFPGALYEQYF. CDR3 bases: TGTGCCAGCAGTTTTCCAGGGGCACTCTACGAGCAGTACTTC.

The chain links TRBV6-1 to TRBJ1-2, with 8 bases fitting TRBD1. J was trimmed by 7 bases and V by 3 bases; bases with no gene match: 10. This CDR3 contains 15 residues. CDR1 is MNHNS and CDR2 is SASEGT in the germline V gene. CDR3 amino acids: CASSESPGTGAGYTF. The CDR3 DNA is TGTGCCAGCAGTGAGTCTCCCGGGACAGGCGCTGGCTACACCTTC.

J is TRBJ2-7 and V is TRBV10-1, with D possibly matching TRBD2 (5 bases). CDR1 is WNHNN, CDR2 SYGVQD, per germline (reference sequence). This CDR3 has 15 amino acids. Trimming removed 3 bases at V and 7 bases at J, with 19 bases between. The CDR3 DNA reads TGCGCCAGCAGTGAAATGTGGGAGCGAGGGTGGGAGCAGTACTTC. It is translated as CASSEMWERGWEQYF.

The chain uses TRBV7-2 and TRBJ2-7; D is ambiguous. CDR1 SGHTA and CDR2 FQGNSA come from the germline V gene. The CDR3 spans 14 residues. V lost 1 base, J lost 6 bases, and 13 bases lay in between. CDR3: CASSLGQAWAEQYF. For the CDR3, the DNA is TGTGCCAGCAGCTTAGGGCAGGCCTGGGCCGAGCAGTACTTC. Using reference TRBV7-2 and TRBJ2-7 for the parts outside the CDR3, the full variable domain is GAGVSQSPSNKVTEKGKDVELRCDPISGHTALYWYRQSLGQGLEFLIYFQGNSAPDKSGLPSDRFSAERTGGSVSTLTIQRTQQEDSAVYLCASSLGQAWAEQYFGPGTRLTVT.

This sequence joins TRBV12-5 and TRBJ1-2; D is unresolved. The germline V and J ends were trimmed by 11 bases and 0 bases, with 7 bases remaining between them. Germline lookup yields CDR1 LGHNT and CDR2 FRNRAP. The CDR3 sequence is 11 residues long. The CDR3 is CAGFTNYGYTF. The CDR3 DNA follows: TGTGCTGGCTTTACTAACTATGGCTACACCTTC.

The chain recombines TRBV7-9 with TRBJ2-1; D remains unclear. The germline gives CDR1 SEHNR, CDR2 FQNEAQ (reference sequence). The V and J ends lost 2 bases and 5 bases respectively, with 16 bases between them. The CDR3 is 16 amino acids. CDR3 sequence (DNA): TGTGCCAGCAGCTTATATCCCCCACGTCGGGACAATGAGCAGTTCTTC. It encodes CASSLYPPRRDNEQFF.

The chain uses TRBV15 and TRBJ1-6; D remains unclear. Trimming left V 5 bases short and J 7 bases short, with 12 bases between. Per the germline V gene, CDR1 is LNHNV and CDR2 is YYDKDF (reference sequence). CDR3 length: 14 amino acids. CDR3 amino acids: CATSGSASNSPLHF. The CDR3 coding sequence is TGTGCCACCAGCGGCTCCGCCTCGAATTCACCCCTCCACTTT.

The chain recombines TRBV9 with TRBJ2-4; 7 bases are shared with TRBD2. V dropped 3 bases and J dropped 0; count of bases not matched to a gene: 9. Germline CDR1 reads SGDLS; CDR2 reads YYNGEE. This CDR3 region has 17 residues. CDR3: CASSARREGVAKNIQYF. DNA of the CDR3: TGTGCCAGCAGCGCCCGGAGGGAGGGAGTAGCCAAAAACATTCAGTACTTC.

The V gene is TRBV4-1, the J gene TRBJ2-1; the match to TRBD1 covers 9 bases. The germline V gene has CDR1 MGHRA and CDR2 YSYEKL. V lost 4 bases to trimming and J lost 0 bases; unmatched junction nucleotides: 7. The CDR3 sequence is 17 residues long. The CDR3 region is CASSLYGTGLSYNEQFF. In DNA form, the CDR3 reads TGCGCCAGCAGCCTCTATGGGACAGGGCTCTCCTACAATGAGCAGTTCTTC.

The chain employs TRBV19 and TRBJ1-1, with D perhaps matching TRBD1 (6 bases). The length of the CDR3 is 14 residues. V was clipped by 4 bases and J by 2 bases, with 11 bases between them. Germline V gene sequence: CDR1 LNHDA, CDR2 SQIVND (reference sequence). CDR3 DNA: TGTGCCAGTAGTAGACAGGACGGTAACACTGAAGCTTTCTTT. This sequence encodes CASSRQDGNTEAFF.

The chain links TRBV12-3 or TRBV12-4 to TRBJ2-5, with D possibly TRBD2 on 5 matching bases. The V end was cut by 10 bases, the J end by 0 bases, with 12 bases between. This CDR3 has 13 residues. The CDR3 spells CATRGRNQETQYF. CDR3 bases: TGTGCCACCCGAGGGCGTAACCAAGAGACCCAGTACTTC.

The rearrangement joins TRBV5-1 to TRBJ1-2, with a weak D call TRBD1 (6 bases). The germline V gene has CDR1 SGHRS and CDR2 YFSETQ. CDR3 length equals 13 residues. Deletions cut 0 bases from V and 5 bases from J, with 8 bases between. CDR3 DNA sequence: TGCGCCAGCAGCTTGGAGGGGGAATATGGCTACACCTTC. This sequence encodes CASSLEGEYGYTF.